These 24 T cell receptor beta chains originate from one sample sequenced in a study of T cells after posttransplantation cyclophosphamide. The repertoire was sequenced with immunoSEQ multiplex PCR; TCRdb's copy has only in-frame clones and lacks some. Among tens of thousands of clones listed, about 93% were seen once. Sequencing was done on a sample of PBMCs. All receptors derive from a woman aged 30 to 39 in good health and a related stem cell transplant donor.

The rearrangement joins TRBV27 to TRBJ1-1; D might be TRBD1 (5 bases). This CDR3 has 14 amino acids. The germline V gene has CDR1 MNHEY and CDR2 SMNVEV (reference sequence). Trimming stripped 5 bases from V and 0 bases from J, with 10 bases between. CDR3: CASSDRQMNTEAFF. CDR3 sequence (DNA): TGTGCCAGCAGTGATAGACAGATGAACACTGAAGCTTTCTTT.

The chain couples TRBV7-3 to TRBJ2-7; either TRBD1 or TRBD2 may fit D (5 bases each). Germline V gene lookup returns CDR1 SGHTA and CDR2 FQGTGA. This CDR3 comprises 14 residues. V was clipped by 5 bases and J by 3 bases, with 14 bases between them. The CDR3 DNA reads as TGTGCCAGCAGCCCAAACCGGGGCAACTACGAGCAGTACTTC. Translation: CASSPNRGNYEQYF. The full variable domain, completed using reference TRBV7-3 and TRBJ2-7, is GAGVSQTPSNKVTEKGKYVELRCDPISGHTALYWYRQSLGQGPEFLIYFQGTGAADDSGLPNDRFFAVRPEGSVSTLKIQRTERGDSAVYLCASSPNRGNYEQYFGPGTRLTVT.

The chain couples TRBV29-1 to TRBJ2-5, with 10 bases that match TRBD2. CDR3 length: 15 residues. V dropped 4 bases and J dropped 4; count of bases not matched to a gene: 9. CDR1 and CDR2 from the germline V gene are SQVTM and ANQGSEA. The CDR3 loop reads CSVALSGGAGETQYF. DNA for the CDR3: TGCAGCGTTGCCTTGAGCGGGGGGGCCGGAGAGACCCAGTACTTC.

The chain couples TRBV7-8 to TRBJ2-7; a weak D match, TRBD1 (5 bases). The length of the CDR3 is 13 residues. Trimming took 1 base from V and 6 from J, leaving 10 bases between them. Germline assignment: CDR1 SGHVS and CDR2 FQNEAQ. The CDR3 DNA is TGTGCCAGCAGCTTAGATAATGGGGCCGAGCAGTACTTC. This gives the protein CASSLDNGAEQYF.

The chain joins TRBV2 to TRBJ2-7; tentatively, D is TRBD1 (6 bases). V was shortened by 4 bases and J by 1 base, with 11 bases between the two germline ends. The CDR3 is made up of 14 amino acids. Germline V lookup: CDR1 SNHLY, CDR2 FYNNEI. The CDR3 DNA is TGTGCCAGCAGTGTCCAGGGGATGTCCTACGAGCAGTACTTC. Protein product: CASSVQGMSYEQYF.

This clone has a single count. The chain links TRBV7-3 to TRBJ2-1; 10 bases fit TRBD1. V trimming: 6 bases; J trimming: 0 bases; junction bases outside the gene matches: 2. The CDR3 is made up of 15 amino acids. Germline CDR1 SGHTA, CDR2 FQGTGA. CDR3 protein: CASSRTGGSYNEQFF. The CDR3, as DNA: TGTGCCAGCAGTCGGACAGGGGGCTCCTACAATGAGCAGTTCTTC.

The chain combines TRBV27 with TRBJ1-1, with D uncertain. The germline CDR1 and CDR2 sequences are MNHEY and SMNVEV (reference sequence). The CDR3 covers 14 residues. Trimming shortened V by 3 bases and J by 1 base, and 9 bases separated the two germline ends. CDR3 DNA sequence: TGTGCCAGCAGTTTGGTGGCGCAGAACACTGAAGCTTTCTTT. The encoded protein is CASSLVAQNTEAFF.

V gene TRBV6-6 combines with J gene TRBJ2-2, with 7 bases lining up with TRBD2. After removal of 4 bases from V and 2 bases from J, the junction contained 1 base not matched to a gene. The CDR3 is 14 amino acids. Looked up from germline, CDR1 is MNHNY and CDR2 is SVGAGI (reference sequence). CDR3 DNA sequence: TGTGCCAGCAGTTGGGGGGGAAACACCGGGGAGCTGTTTTTT. As protein: CASSWGGNTGELFF.

The rearrangement joins TRBV9 to TRBJ2-7; the D is unclear. V was clipped by 4 bases and J by 5 bases, with 13 bases between them. CDR3 length: 13 residues. Germline lookup yields CDR1 SGDLS and CDR2 YYNGEE. Here the CDR3 reads CASSIHPWDEQYF. The DNA for the CDR3 is TGTGCCAGCAGCATCCATCCTTGGGACGAGCAGTACTTC.

This rearrangement joins TRBV15 to TRBJ1-1; D is unresolved. The CDR3 totals 14 residues. Germline CDR1 and CDR2: LNHNV and YYDKDF (reference sequence). The V end lost 1 base, the J end lost 2 bases, and 8 bases lay between the germline ends. The CDR3 DNA reads as TGTGCCACCAGCAGAGCCAGTAGTAACACTGAAGCTTTCTTT. Its translation: CATSRASSNTEAFF.

The chain has TRBV7-8 and TRBJ1-2; D gene ambiguous. This CDR3 has 15 residues. Germline CDR1 is SGHVS and CDR2 is FQNEAQ. The V end was cut by 0 bases, the J end by 4 bases, with 12 bases between. The CDR3 region is CASSLAQGFGYGYTF. The CDR3 bases are TGTGCCAGCAGCTTAGCGCAAGGGTTTGGCTATGGCTACACCTTC. Full variable domain (missing parts from reference TRBV7-8 and TRBJ1-2): GAGVSQSPRYKVAKRGQDVALRCDPISGHVSLFWYQQALGQGPEFLTYFQNEAQLDKSGLPSDRFFAERPEGSVSTLKIQRTQQEDSAVYLCASSLAQGFGYGYTFGSGTRLTVV.

The chain's CDR3 is CASSARTGSYEQYF. CDR3 in DNA: TGTGCCAGCAGCGCCCGGACAGGCTCCTACGAGCAGTACTTC. V gene TRBV7-8 combines with J gene TRBJ2-7; TRBD1 agrees at 7 bases. Germline trimming cut 5 bases from V and 0 bases from J; bases unmatched to any gene: 4. The CDR3 length is 14 residues. Germline V gene sequence: CDR1 SGHVS, CDR2 FQNEAQ.

The rearrangement links TRBV27 to TRBJ1-6, with unresolved D. Germline loops: CDR1 MNHEY, CDR2 SMNVEV (reference sequence). The V end lost 2 bases, the J end lost 7 bases, and 12 bases lay between the germline ends. The CDR3 consists of 15 residues. CDR3 loop: CASSLDEGVNSPLHF. The CDR3 nucleotides are TGTGCCAGCAGTTTAGATGAGGGAGTAAATTCACCCCTCCACTTT.

V is TRBV5-5 and J is TRBJ2-2; D remains ambiguous. This CDR3 is 15 amino acids long. Germline assignment: CDR1 SGHKS and CDR2 YYEKEE (reference sequence). V gave up 2 bases and J gave up 4 bases, with 12 bases separating them. CDR3 sequence (DNA): TGTGCCAGCAGCTTTTCTGACACGATCACCGGGGAGCTGTTTTTT. It is translated as CASSFSDTITGELFF.

The chain couples TRBV2 to TRBJ1-2; D is undetermined. There are 13 residues in the CDR3. CDR1 and CDR2 from the germline V gene are SNHLY and FYNNEI. The V and J ends lost 8 bases and 1 base respectively, with 11 bases between them. DNA for the CDR3: TGTGCCAGCTCCTCCGGGGTTAACTATGGCTACACCTTC. As protein: CASSSGVNYGYTF.

The chain couples TRBV7-2 to TRBJ1-1, with TRBD1 matching over 7 bases. This CDR3 comprises 12 residues. V gave up 5 bases and J gave up 10 bases; unmatched junction bases: 7. Germline V gene sequence: CDR1 SGHTA, CDR2 FQGNSA. CDR3 region: CASSEQGFRAFF. The CDR3 nucleotides are TGTGCCAGCAGCGAACAGGGGTTTCGAGCTTTCTTT.

The chain joins TRBV19 to TRBJ1-2, with D uncertain. This CDR3 contains 14 residues. V gave up 4 bases and J gave up 7 bases, with 16 bases separating them. CDR1 and CDR2 from the germline V gene are LNHDA and SQIVND (reference sequence). The CDR3 sequence is CASSKWGTPIGYTF. The DNA for the CDR3 is TGTGCCAGTAGTAAATGGGGTACCCCCATTGGCTACACCTTC.

The V gene is TRBV6-5, the J gene TRBJ2-5; unclear D gene. The CDR3 consists of 13 residues. The V end was cut by 0 bases, the J end by 7 bases, with 9 bases between. Per germline, CDR1 MNHEY and CDR2 SVGAGI. CDR3 in DNA: TGTGCCAGCAGTTACTCGGGGTTTGGGACCCAGTACTTC. As protein: CASSYSGFGTQYF.

The chain's CDR3 is CASSEAGGAETQYF. The CDR3 DNA reads as TGTGCCAGCAGTGAGGCAGGGGGCGCTGAGACCCAGTACTTC. The chain is built from TRBV25-1 and TRBJ2-5; 8 bases fit TRBD1. Per the germline V gene, CDR1 is MGHDK and CDR2 is SYGVNS. V lost 3 bases and J lost 5; bases outside the gene matches: 5. The CDR3 loop spans 14 amino acids.

The chain employs TRBV6-5 and TRBJ2-1, with a possible D match to TRBD2 (6 bases). Looked up from germline, CDR1 is MNHEY and CDR2 is SVGAGI. This CDR3 is 14 amino acids long. Trimming took 2 bases from V and 7 from J, leaving 12 bases between them. The CDR3 sequence: CASSYDRGRNEQFF. In nucleotides, the CDR3 is TGTGCCAGCAGTTACGATCGGGGGAGAAATGAGCAGTTCTTC.

The rearrangement uses TRBV4-3 and TRBJ2-7, with D possibly being TRBD1 (6 bases). This CDR3 comprises 14 residues. Germline V gene data show CDR1 as LGHNA and CDR2 as YSLEER. Trimming cost V 4 bases and J 1 base, with 11 bases left between them. The DNA of the CDR3 is TGCGCCAGCAGCCCAGGGGTAGGATCCTACGAGCAGTACTTC. Its protein product is CASSPGVGSYEQYF.

The chain links TRBV30 to TRBJ1-5; D is uncertain. Trimming took off 0 bases at V and 3 bases at J, with 12 bases between the two ends. The CDR3 sequence is 15 residues long. Per germline, CDR1 GTSNPN and CDR2 SVGIG (reference sequence). CDR3 in DNA: TGTGCCTGGAGTGTAGGGTCCCTAACCAATCAGCCCCAGCATTTT. It translates to CAWSVGSLTNQPQHF.

The chain is built from TRBV10-1 and TRBJ1-1; TRBD1 aligns across 8 bases. Trimming at V came to 3 bases and at J to 8 bases, leaving 23 bases not matched to a gene. The CDR3 is 19 amino acids. Germline CDR1 reads WNHNN; CDR2 reads SYGVQD (reference sequence). In DNA form, the CDR3 reads TGCGCCAGCAGTGACCACTTCCTAGGGACAGGTGGATCACTTCGAGAAGCTTTCTTT. This codes for CASSDHFLGTGGSLREAFF.

V is TRBV4-3 and J is TRBJ1-1, with 7 bases fitting TRBD1. V lost 0 bases, J lost 1 base, and 2 bases stayed unmatched. The CDR3 has 15 amino acids. CDR1 LGHNA and CDR2 YSLEER come from the germline V gene. CDR3 DNA: TGCGCCAGCAGCCAAGAGCCAGGGGGGAACACTGAAGCTTTCTTT. It yields the protein CASSQEPGGNTEAFF.